This T cell receptor beta chain was identified in a study of T cells in localized non-small cell lung cancer. Study results and limitations: Uninvolved adjacent lung, not tumor, had the highest T cell clonality. Turning up in adjacent lung were a median roughly 50 of the top 100 tumor clones.

This CDR3 region has 15 residues. V was pared by 0 bases and J by 3 bases, with 12 bases between. Germline assignment: CDR1 SGHNT and CDR2 YENEEA. Details on this clone: Its antigen is not identified.

Assay: immunoSEQ multiplex PCR; the TCRdb copy retains only in-frame clones and omits some. Among about 2,600 clones listed, 20% to 30% were seen once. The uninvolved lung lay at least 2 cm from the tumor margin and lacked atypia. The chain couples TRBV11-3 to TRBJ2-7; D ambiguous. The specimen comprised normal lung tissue next to the tumor, sampled before any cancer treatment. This TCR derives from a man aged 35 to 69 with stage II lung adenocarcinoma. DNA for the CDR3: TGTGCCAGCAGCTTAGATGGCGCGGCGAACTACGAGCAGTACGTC. Translated, it gives CASSLDGAANYEQYV.